One sample yielded the 13 T cell receptor beta chains listed below, sequenced in a study of beta chain features in type 1 diabetes. Whole-study results and caveats: People with Type 1 diabetes carried modestly yet significantly shorter TCRB CDR3s in all four CD4+ subsets.

These receptors have no known antigen. TCRB transcripts that were expressed got sequenced, as all of the isolated RNA had been reverse transcribed. Clones were read by immunoSEQ multiplex PCR, and TCRdb kept only the in-frame ones, dropping some. The table lists 600,000 to 700,000 clones, around an eighth of them singletons, with more than 0.1% in the top ten. Material for sequencing was naive CD4+ T cells from blood. These receptors were taken from a man aged 25 to 45 with type 1 diabetes.

This clone was recorded a few times. The rearrangement links TRBV4-1 to TRBJ2-5, with D perhaps matching TRBD1 (6 bases). Trimming took off 2 bases at V and 5 bases at J, with 9 bases between the two ends. CDR1 and CDR2 (germline): MGHRA, YSYEKL. This CDR3 comprises 13 residues. The CDR3 DNA reads TGCGCCAGCAGCCAAACAGGGTGGGAGACCCAGTACTTC. Amino acid sequence: CASSQTGWETQYF.

This clone has more than one count but fewer than ten. The chain joins TRBV2 to TRBJ2-5, with 12 bases fitting TRBD2. V was clipped by 7 bases and J by 4 bases; unmatched bases: 13. The CDR3 sequence is 17 residues long. Germline V gene lookup returns CDR1 SNHLY and CDR2 FYNNEI. In DNA form, the CDR3 reads TGTGCCAGCATCCCCGTCCATACTAGCGGGGGGAGAGAGACCCAGTACTTC. This translates into CASIPVHTSGGRETQYF.

The V call is TRBV7-2, the J call TRBJ2-1; TRBD2 agrees at 10 bases. CDR3 length equals 14 residues. With V trimmed by 7 bases and J by 10 bases, 10 bases remained unmatched. Germline values: CDR1 SGHTA, CDR2 FQGNSA. The DNA of the CDR3 is TGTGCCAGCATCGGGCAGCGGGGGGGCCACGAGCAGTTCTTC. Translated: CASIGQRGGHEQFF.

The chain links TRBV30 to TRBJ2-4; 8 positions agree with TRBD1. Per germline, CDR1 GTSNPN and CDR2 SVGIG (reference sequence). The V and J ends lost 3 bases and 5 bases, in that order; junction bases with no gene match: 6. This CDR3 is built from 14 residues. Here the CDR3 reads CAWRKAGGENIQYF. The CDR3 DNA is TGTGCCTGGAGAAAAGCAGGGGGCGAAAACATTCAGTACTTC.

The V and J genes are TRBV25-1 and TRBJ2-5; D might be TRBD1 (7 bases). Germline lookup yields CDR1 MGHDK and CDR2 SYGVNS. Trimming stripped 1 base from V and 5 bases from J, with 14 bases between. The CDR3 covers 15 residues. The CDR3, as DNA: TGTGCCAGCAGTGAATCTTGGAGGGGGCGGGAGACCCAGTACTTC. This codes for CASSESWRGRETQYF. The full variable domain, with the rest looked up from reference TRBV25-1 and TRBJ2-5, is EADIYQTPRYLVIGTGKKITLECSQTMGHDKMYWYQQDPGMELHLIHYSYGVNSTEKGDLSSESTVSRIRTEHFPLTLESARPSHTSQYLCASSESWRGRETQYFGPGTRLLVL.

The CDR3 protein is CSVRQGAPYEQYF. The DNA of the CDR3 is TGCAGCGTCCGACAGGGGGCCCCCTACGAGCAGTACTTC. V gene TRBV29-1 combines with J gene TRBJ2-7; 10 bases match TRBD1. J was trimmed by 2 bases and V by 6 bases; bases with no gene match: 4. The CDR3 contains 13 residues. Per germline, CDR1 SQVTM and CDR2 ANQGSEA.

This clone was counted between two and nine times. The chain recombines TRBV7-9 with TRBJ1-5; 7 bases match TRBD1. The V gene's germline CDR1 is SEHNR and CDR2 FQNEAQ (reference sequence). J was trimmed by 4 bases and V by 5 bases; bases with no gene match: 5. The CDR3 totals 14 residues. The CDR3 sequence: CASSMGQKNQPQHF. The CDR3 DNA reads as TGTGCCAGCAGCATGGGACAGAAGAATCAGCCCCAGCATTTT. Combining the CDR3 with reference TRBV7-9 and TRBJ1-5 gives the whole variable domain DTGVSQNPRHKITKRGQNVTFRCDPISEHNRLYWYRQTLGQGPEFLTYFQNEAQLEKSRLLSDRFSAERPKGSFSTLEIQRTEQGDSAMYLCASSMGQKNQPQHFGDGTRLSIL.

The gene calls are TRBV6-5 and TRBJ1-1; TRBD1 matches 7 bases. The V gene end was trimmed by 8 bases and the J gene end by 8 bases; junction bases not matched to a gene: 11. The CDR3 loop spans 13 amino acids. Germline values: CDR1 MNHEY, CDR2 SVGAGI. The CDR3 is CASVRPQGQEAFF. The CDR3 nucleotides read TGTGCCAGCGTCCGTCCCCAGGGACAGGAAGCTTTCTTT.

The V call is TRBV10-3, the J call TRBJ2-5; D gene uncertain. Germline-derived CDR1 and CDR2 are ENHRY and SYGVKD. Trimming left V 3 bases short and J 1 base short, with 3 bases between. CDR3 size: 12 residues. The CDR3 is CAISDGQETQYF. The DNA of the CDR3 is TGTGCCATCAGTGACGGCCAAGAGACCCAGTACTTC.

CDR3 sequence: CASSQEPAGTEQFF. As DNA, the CDR3 is TGCGCCAGCAGCCAAGAACCCGCCGGGACGGAGCAGTTCTTC. V and J are TRBV4-3 and TRBJ2-1; D is possibly TRBD1 or TRBD2 (5 bases each). Germline loops: CDR1 LGHNA, CDR2 YSLEER. The V and J ends lost 0 bases and 10 bases respectively, with 13 bases between them. The CDR3 runs 14 residues.

The chain joins TRBV5-1 to TRBJ2-1; D possibly corresponds to TRBD1 (6 bases). This CDR3 has 15 residues. Per the germline V gene, CDR1 is SGHRS and CDR2 is YFSETQ. V gave up 1 base and J gave up 1 base, with 9 bases separating them. The CDR3 sequence: CASSLTQGSYNEQFF. The DNA for the CDR3 is TGCGCCAGCAGCTTGACGCAGGGGTCCTACAATGAGCAGTTCTTC.

This clone showed up just a few times. V usage is TRBV5-6 and J usage is TRBJ2-5, with TRBD2 identical over 7 bases. Germline assignment: CDR1 SGHDT and CDR2 YYEEEE. The CDR3 consists of 14 residues. Losses at the gene ends were 6 bases for V and 5 bases for J; bases not matched to a gene: 10. The CDR3 region is CASTPGLRLETQYF. The CDR3 bases are TGTGCCAGCACCCCGGGACTACGTCTCGAGACCCAGTACTTC.

This clone was seen more than once but under ten times. J is TRBJ2-1 and V is TRBV11-2; TRBD1 is a possible D gene (6 bases). V was pared by 7 bases and J by 6 bases, with 19 bases between. The CDR3 sequence is 15 residues long. Germline loops: CDR1 SGHAT, CDR2 FQNNGV. The CDR3 loop is CASTFPRTEVNEQFF. In DNA, the CDR3 is TGTGCCAGCACCTTTCCCCGGACAGAGGTCAATGAGCAGTTCTTC.